The following is a T cell receptor (beta chain) sequence with its context. What it recognizes is unknown. Trimming took 0 bases from V and 0 from J; bases not matched to a gene: 10. Germline V gene data show CDR1 as LGHNA and CDR2 as YNFKEQ. The CDR3 runs 20 residues. Every donor was a healthy Caucasian. These data originate in a study of identical twins. Regarding the study as a whole: While abundant cord blood beta clonotypes carried fewer insertions, memory repertoires showed no such pattern. For out-of-frame beta sequences, excess twin sharing was weaker.

TCRdb recomputed calls from the 5' RACE reads with MiXCR, one row per CDR3 protein. Of approximately 680,000 distinct CDR3 sequences listed, about 7.1% are singletons. These data were also filed under a second study, of yellow fever vaccine responses in identical twins.

The origin of this receptor is a woman between 18 and 29 years old in good health. The sample taken for sequencing was PBMCs. The V and J genes are TRBV4-2 and TRBJ2-7; TRBD2 agrees at 14 bases. CDR3: CASSQEVNGLAGGFSYEQYF. The DNA for the CDR3 is TGTGCCAGCAGCCAAGAAGTTAATGGACTAGCGGGAGGATTCTCCTACGAGCAGTACTTC.